A selection of T cell receptor beta chains follows, all from one sample in a study of graft-versus-host responses after intestinal transplantation. Here immunoSEQ multiplex PCR was the method, and the copy in TCRdb shows in-frame clones only, minus some. The repertoire holds more than 4,000 clones, with roughly 85% as singletons. The sample was ileum tissue, taken 156 days after intestinal transplant. These receptor sequences come from a human patient who received an intestinal transplant, so some T cells may come from the graft donor. Both conserved end residues are part of each CDR3. A D gene is named only where the DNA matches it firmly. Not all rows give a size; the values are once, few, many and, for expanded clones, a class.

TRBJ2-1	.	16	TRBV6-5	.	TGTGCCAGCAGTTATGAGGCCCTCCTCTCCTACAATGAGCAGTTCTTC	CASSYEALLSYNEQFF
TRBJ2-7	.	15	TRBV6-1	.	TGTGCCAGCAGTGAAGGTCAAGGCAGGACCTACGAGCAGTACTTC	CASSEGQGRTYEQYF
TRBJ2-4	.	17	TRBV7-9	.	TGTGCCAGCAGCTTAGCCCGACAGGGACTAGCCAAAAACATTCAGTACTTC	CASSLARQGLAKNIQYF
TRBJ1-4	TRBD1	13	TRBV5-1	.	TGCGCCAGCAGCTGGACAGGGGGCGAAAAACTGTTTTTT	CASSWTGGEKLFF
TRBJ1-4	.	13	TRBV19	.	TGTGCCAGTAGTGCGGACAGTAATGAAAAACTGTTTTTT	CASSADSNEKLFF
TRBJ2-1	.	13	TRBV6-5	.	TGTGCCAGCAGTTACTCGGAGGTCAATGAGCAGTTCTTC	CASSYSEVNEQFF
TRBJ1-6	.	14	TRBV27	.	TGTGCCAGCAGTTTAGGACAATATAATTCACCCCTCCACTTT	CASSLGQYNSPLHF
TRBJ2-2	TRBD2	16	TRBV19	.	TGTGCCAGTAAACCTAGCGGGGGGGCCCACACCGGGGAGCTGTTTTTT	CASKPSGGAHTGELFF
TRBJ2-7	.	16	TRBV18	.	TGTGCCAGCTCACCACCGAAAAAGGCGGGCACGTACGAGCAGTACTTC	CASSPPKKAGTYEQYF
TRBJ2-7	.	13	TRBV27	.	TGTGCCAGCAGTTGGGGACTCTCCTACGAGCAGTACTTC	CASSWGLSYEQYF
TRBJ2-1	TRBD2	15	TRBV7-2	.	TGTGCCAGCAGCTTAGACGGGAGGGCCATAAATGAGCAGTTCTTC	CASSLDGRAINEQFF
TRBJ2-7	.	13	TRBV4-1	few	TGCGCCAGCAGCCAACCCAGGAGAGGCGAGCAGTACTTC	CASSQPRRGEQYF
TRBJ2-7	.	15	TRBV18	.	TGTACCAGCTCACCTATCGAGGGGAATCGCTACGAGCAGTACTTC	CTSSPIEGNRYEQYF
TRBJ2-2	.	15	TRBV28	.	TGTGCCAGCAGTTTAGGGGGGGCGGGCACCGGGGAGCTGTTTTTT	CASSLGGAGTGELFF
TRBJ2-7	.	15	TRBV5-5	.	TGTGCCAGCAGGTTCCGGGCCAAGATGTACTACGAGCAGTACTTC	CASRFRAKMYYEQYF
TRBJ1-3	.	16	TRBV5-8	.	TGTGCCAGCAGCTTGGCCATCATTTGGGCCGGAAACACCATATATTTT	CASSLAIIWAGNTIYF
TRBJ2-5	TRBD1	15	TRBV5-8	.	TGTGCCAGCAGGCTTGGGACAGGCCCTCAAGAGACCCAGTACTTC	CASRLGTGPQETQYF
TRBJ1-1	.	13	TRBV28	.	TGTGCCAGCAGTTTGACAGGCCGCACTGAAGCTTTCTTT	CASSLTGRTEAFF
TRBJ2-7	.	13	TRBV7-2	.	TGTGCCAGCAGCCCTCAGACAGCTTTCGAGCAGTACTTC	CASSPQTAFEQYF
TRBJ1-1	TRBD1	15	TRBV6-5	.	TGTGCCAGCAGTTACTCCAGACAGGGACGGACTGAAGCTTTCTTT	CASSYSRQGRTEAFF
TRBJ1-1	.	12	TRBV11-2	.	TGTGCCAGCAGCTCGCAGAACACTGAAGCTTTCTTT	CASSSQNTEAFF
TRBJ1-2	.	15	TRBV4-3	.	TGCGCCAGCAGCCAAGATGGAGGGTTTAGCTATGGCTACACCTTC	CASSQDGGFSYGYTF
TRBJ2-2	TRBD2	12	TRBV18	.	TGTGCCGGGAGGGAACGAAGCGGGGAGCTGTTTTTT	CAGRERSGELFF
TRBJ2-7	.	17	TRBV25-1	.	TGTGCCAGCAGTTCGGCCCCCTCGACCGAAACCCCCTACGAGCAGTACTTC	CASSSAPSTETPYEQYF
TRBJ1-1	.	15	TRBV5-1	.	TGCGCCAGCAGCTTCACGGGACGGAGACGAGTTGAAGCTTTCTTT	CASSFTGRRRVEAFF
TRBJ1-2	TRBD1	14	TRBV5-5	.	TGTGCCAGCAGCCCCGGGACAGGGACCTATGGCTACACCTTC	CASSPGTGTYGYTF
TRBJ1-2	.	14	TRBV4-1	.	TGCGCCAGCAGCCATATAACCCCCGGCAATGGCTACACCTTC	CASSHITPGNGYTF
TRBJ2-3	.	11	TRBV7-9	.	TGTGCCAGCAGCTTAGCAGATACGCAGTATTTT	CASSLADTQYF
TRBJ2-5	.	13	TRBV15	.	TGTGCCACCAGCAGAGATGCTCGGGAGACCCAGTACTTC	CATSRDARETQYF
TRBJ2-7	TRBD1	16	TRBV7-8	.	TGTGCCAGCAGCCTAAATATGGACAGGGGGGAATACGAGCAGTACTTC	CASSLNMDRGEYEQYF
TRBJ1-6	.	13	TRBV2	.	TGTGCCAGCAAAGGAGAAGTTAATTCACCCCTCCACTTT	CASKGEVNSPLHF
TRBJ2-1	TRBD2	15	TRBV5-5	.	TGTGCCAGCAGCTTGGCCCGGGGGGGAACAAATGAGCAGTTCTTC	CASSLARGGTNEQFF
TRBJ1-3	.	17	TRBV27	.	TGTGCCAGCAGTTTTACGGCGCCATCCAGCTCTGGAAACACCATATATTTT	CASSFTAPSSSGNTIYF
TRBJ2-2	TRBD1	16	TRBV28	once	TGTGCCAGCAGTTCTTGGCAGGGGGCGGACACCGGGGAGCTGTTTTTT	CASSSWQGADTGELFF
TRBJ2-7	.	13	TRBV6-1	.	TGTGCCAGCAGCCCTCGGGGCCCCTACGAGCAGTACTTC	CASSPRGPYEQYF
TRBJ2-7	TRBD1	13	TRBV10-3	.	TGTGCCATCAGTGAGTTAGACAGGGGCGAGCAGTACTTC	CAISELDRGEQYF
TRBJ1-2	.	17	TRBV5-6	few	TGTGCCAGCAGCTCGAGCGGACCCTTTCAGGGGCTCTATGGCTACACCTTC	CASSSSGPFQGLYGYTF
TRBJ2-1	.	14	TRBV6-5	.	TGTGCCAGCAGTTATTTGTCGCGGGAAGATGAGCAGTTCTTC	CASSYLSREDEQFF
TRBJ1-6	.	15	TRBV6-5	.	TGTGCCAGCAGTTACGGAGGAGGCTATAATTCACCCCTCCACTTT	CASSYGGGYNSPLHF
TRBJ2-5	.	12	TRBV10-3	.	TGTGCCATCGGCCCGAGGGAAGAGACCCAGTACTTC	CAIGPREETQYF
TRBJ1-1	.	15	TRBV9	.	TGTGCCAGCAGCTCCCACGGGGCTCTGAACACTGAAGCTTTCTTT	CASSSHGALNTEAFF
TRBJ2-1	TRBD2	16	TRBV29-1	.	TGCAGCGTTGATAACCTAGCGGGAGGGCCTGGAGATGAGCAGTTCTTC	CSVDNLAGGPGDEQFF
TRBJ1-2	.	12	TRBV9	.	TGTGCCAGCAGCGGAGACAGATATGGCTACACCTTC	CASSGDRYGYTF
TRBJ1-6	.	14	TRBV6-1	few	TGTGCCAGCAGTCTAACAGAATCGAATTCACCCCTCCACTTT	CASSLTESNSPLHF
TRBJ1-5	.	15	TRBV5-6	.	TGTGCCAGCAGCTTGCAGGGGCAGGGACATCAGCCCCAGCATTTT	CASSLQGQGHQPQHF
TRBJ2-2	.	15	TRBV11-2	.	TGTGCCAGCAGCTTATTGTCGCAGAACACCGGGGAGCTGTTTTTT	CASSLLSQNTGELFF
TRBJ2-3	TRBD2	14	TRBV12-5	.	TGTGCTAGTGGTTTAGCGGGAGGCACAGATACGCAGTATTTT	CASGLAGGTDTQYF
TRBJ1-1	TRBD1	14	TRBV5-1	.	TGCGCCAGCGGTCGAGGGGGCGCGGGCACTGAAGCTTTCTTT	CASGRGGAGTEAFF
TRBJ2-3	TRBD2	14	TRBV6-4	.	TGTGCCAGCAGACCGGGGGGTCCCACAGATACGCAGTATTTT	CASRPGGPTDTQYF
TRBJ1-1	TRBD1	13	TRBV5-6	.	TGTGCCAGCAGCTTGGACAGGGGGAGGTCGGCTTTCTTT	CASSLDRGRSAFF
TRBJ2-1	TRBD2	15	TRBV5-4	.	TGTGCCAGCAGCCCCGGGAGGACCTCCTACAATGAGCAGTTCTTC	CASSPGRTSYNEQFF
TRBJ2-3	TRBD2	15	TRBV6-4	.	TGTGCCAGCAGTGGAACTAGCGGCCCCACAGATACGCAGTATTTT	CASSGTSGPTDTQYF
TRBJ1-1	.	15	TRBV5-1	.	TGCGCCAGCTTAAACCTAAATGCGGGTGGGACTGAAGCTTTCTTT	CASLNLNAGGTEAFF